The TCR beta chain under discussion was sequenced for a study of cytomegalovirus exposure and HLA in healthy donors. With respect to this clone: The antigen remains unidentified.

V shed 1 base and J shed 13 bases, with 17 bases lying between them. The CDR3 runs to 12 residues. Germline V gives CDR1 GTSNPN, CDR2 SVGIG (reference sequence). 13 Jbeta primers and 60 Vbeta primers were used for the PCR. Clones were sequenced by immunoSEQ multiplex PCR, and TCRdb holds only the in-frame ones, with some missing. This listing includes under 65,000 clones. Findings and limits, study-wide: Fewer N-insertions than the approximately 700-donor mean were reportedly shown by an Asian-associated ancestry cluster in a later analysis. Earlier findings revealed that most TCR beta V segments proved productive either about 87% or about 30% of the time.

This receptor was taken from a woman aged 25 to 39 in good health and CMV-seropositive. The rearrangement links TRBV30 to TRBJ2-7; maybe TRBD1 (7 bases). Source material: PBMCs. CDR3 region: CAWSDYRGTSYF. The CDR3 bases are TGTGCCTGGAGTGACTACAGGGGAACTAGCTACTTC. Filled out from reference TRBV30 and TRBJ2-7, the complete variable domain reads SQTIHQWPATLVQPVGSPLSLECTVEGTSNPNLYWYRQAAGRGLQLLFYSVGIGQISSEVPQNLSASRPQDRQFILSSKKLLLSDSGFYLCAWSDYRGTSYFGPGTRLTVT.